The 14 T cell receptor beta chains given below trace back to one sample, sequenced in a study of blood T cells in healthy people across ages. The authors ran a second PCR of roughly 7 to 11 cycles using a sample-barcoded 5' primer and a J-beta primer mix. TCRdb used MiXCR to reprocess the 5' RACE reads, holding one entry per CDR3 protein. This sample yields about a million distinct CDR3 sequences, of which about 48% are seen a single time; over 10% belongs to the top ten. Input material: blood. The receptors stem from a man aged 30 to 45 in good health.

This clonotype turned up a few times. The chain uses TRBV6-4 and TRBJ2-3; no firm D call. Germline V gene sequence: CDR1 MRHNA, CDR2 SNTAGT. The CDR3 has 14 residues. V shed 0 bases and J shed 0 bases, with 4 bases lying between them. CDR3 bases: TGTGCCAGCAGTGACTCGGATAGCACAGATACGCAGTATTTT. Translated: CASSDSDSTDTQYF.

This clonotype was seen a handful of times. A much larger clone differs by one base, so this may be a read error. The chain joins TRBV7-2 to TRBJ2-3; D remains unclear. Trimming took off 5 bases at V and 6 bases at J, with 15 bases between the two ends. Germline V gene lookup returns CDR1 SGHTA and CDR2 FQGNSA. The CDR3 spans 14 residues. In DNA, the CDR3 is TGTGCCAGCAGCGTATGGGGATTTGTGGATACGCAGTATTTT. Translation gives CASSVWGFVDTQYF.

The CDR3 is CASGLGSTVWDEQFF. In DNA, the CDR3 is TGTGCTAGTGGTTTGGGGAGTACGGTTTGGGATGAGCAGTTCTTC. V is TRBV12-5 and J is TRBJ2-1; D is uncertain. With 1 base removed from V and 8 bases from J, the gap between germline ends came to 15 bases. The germline V gene encodes CDR1 LGHNT and CDR2 FRNRAP. This CDR3 spans 15 amino acids.

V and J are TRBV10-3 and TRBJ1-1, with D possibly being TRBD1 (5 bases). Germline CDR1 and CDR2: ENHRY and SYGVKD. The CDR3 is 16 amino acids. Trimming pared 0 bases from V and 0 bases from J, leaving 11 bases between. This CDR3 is CAISESGGRMNTEAFF. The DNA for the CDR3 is TGTGCCATCAGTGAGTCGGGGGGGAGAATGAACACTGAAGCTTTCTTT.

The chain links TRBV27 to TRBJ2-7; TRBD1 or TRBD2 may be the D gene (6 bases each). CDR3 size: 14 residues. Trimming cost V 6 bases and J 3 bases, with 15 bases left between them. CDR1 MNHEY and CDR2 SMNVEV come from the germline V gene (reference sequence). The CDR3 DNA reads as TGTGCCAGCAGCGCCCGGGGGCAACTCTACGAGCAGTACTTC. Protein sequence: CASSARGQLYEQYF.

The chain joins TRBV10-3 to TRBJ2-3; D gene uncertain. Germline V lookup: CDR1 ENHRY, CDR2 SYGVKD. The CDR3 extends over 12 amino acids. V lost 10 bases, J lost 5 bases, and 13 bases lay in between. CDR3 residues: CATNKWGDTQYF. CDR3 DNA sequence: TGTGCCACCAACAAGTGGGGAGATACGCAGTATTTT.

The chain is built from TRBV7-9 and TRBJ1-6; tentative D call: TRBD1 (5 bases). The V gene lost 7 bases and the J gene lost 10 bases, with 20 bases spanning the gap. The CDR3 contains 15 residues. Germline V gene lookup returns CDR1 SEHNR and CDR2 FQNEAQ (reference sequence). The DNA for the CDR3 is TGTGCCAGCACCCTCGATTCCGGGGCTATGTCACCCCTCCACTTT. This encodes CASTLDSGAMSPLHF.

The CDR3 DNA sequence: TGCGCCAGCAGCTTGTCGGAGGATGAAAAACTGTTTTTT. It yields the protein CASSLSEDEKLFF. The chain joins TRBV5-1 to TRBJ1-4; D remains unclear. The CDR3 covers 13 residues. V lost 1 base to trimming and J lost 6 bases, with 7 bases between them. Germline CDR1 and CDR2: SGHRS and YFSETQ.

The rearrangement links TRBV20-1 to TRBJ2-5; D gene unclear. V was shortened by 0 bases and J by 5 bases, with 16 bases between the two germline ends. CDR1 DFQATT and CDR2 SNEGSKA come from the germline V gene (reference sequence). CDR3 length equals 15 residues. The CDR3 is CSARDHSRSLETQYF. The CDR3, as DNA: TGCAGTGCTAGAGATCATTCTAGGTCCCTGGAGACCCAGTACTTC.

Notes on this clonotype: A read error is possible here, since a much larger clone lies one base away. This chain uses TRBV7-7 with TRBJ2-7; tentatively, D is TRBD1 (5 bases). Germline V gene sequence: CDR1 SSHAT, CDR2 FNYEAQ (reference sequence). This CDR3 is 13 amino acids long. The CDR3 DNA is TGTGCTAGCAGCTTAGACAGAGACAATGAGCAGTACTTC. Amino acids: CASSLDRDNEQYF. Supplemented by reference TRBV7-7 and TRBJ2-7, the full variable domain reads GAGVSQSPRYKVTKRGQDVTLRCDPISSHATLYWYQQALGQGPEFLTYFNYEAQPDKSGLPSDRFSAERPEGSISTLTIQRTEQRDSAMYRCASSLDRDNEQYFGPGTRLTVT.

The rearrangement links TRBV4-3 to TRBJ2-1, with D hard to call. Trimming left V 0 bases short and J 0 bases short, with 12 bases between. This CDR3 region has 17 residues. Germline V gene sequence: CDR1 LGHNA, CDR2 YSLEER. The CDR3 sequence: CASSQDESLSSYNEQFF. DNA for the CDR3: TGCGCCAGCAGCCAAGATGAGAGCCTCAGCTCCTACAATGAGCAGTTCTTC.

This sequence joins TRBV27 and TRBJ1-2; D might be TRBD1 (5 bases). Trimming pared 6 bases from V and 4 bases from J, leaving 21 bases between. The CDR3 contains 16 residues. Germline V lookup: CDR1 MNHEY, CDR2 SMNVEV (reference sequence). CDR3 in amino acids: CASRVEWGEDSYGYTF. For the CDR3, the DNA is TGTGCCAGCAGAGTGGAGTGGGGGGAAGATAGCTATGGCTACACCTTC.

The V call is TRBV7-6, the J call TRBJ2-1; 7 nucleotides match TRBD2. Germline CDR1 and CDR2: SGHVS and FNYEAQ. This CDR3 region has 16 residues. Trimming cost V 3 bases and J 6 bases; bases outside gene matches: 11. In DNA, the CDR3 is TGTGCCAGCAGCTTTAGATTCGGGGACTACGGCAATGAGCAGTTCTTC. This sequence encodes CASSFRFGDYGNEQFF. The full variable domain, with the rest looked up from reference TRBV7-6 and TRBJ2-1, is GAGVSQSPRYKVTKRGQDVALRCDPISGHVSLYWYRQALGQGPEFLTYFNYEAQQDKSGLPNDRFSAERPEGSISTLTIQRTEQRDSAMYRCASSFRFGDYGNEQFFGPGTRLTVL.

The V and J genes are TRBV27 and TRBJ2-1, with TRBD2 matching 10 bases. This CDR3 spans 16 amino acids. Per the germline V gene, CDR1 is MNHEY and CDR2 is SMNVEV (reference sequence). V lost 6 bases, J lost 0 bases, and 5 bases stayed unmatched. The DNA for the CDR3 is TGTGCCAGCAGCCTAGCGGGGGCCCTCTCCTACAATGAGCAGTTCTTC. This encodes CASSLAGALSYNEQFF.